Here is one T cell receptor beta chain with its context. The antigen is not known. This CDR3 spans 17 amino acids. The germline CDR1 and CDR2 sequences are SGHAT and FQNNGV. With 0 bases clipped from V and 3 bases from J, the junction kept 7 bases outside the gene matches. This table comes from immunoSEQ multiplex PCR, and its TCRdb copy is limited to in-frame clones, with some not included. Here the sample spans roughly 400,000 clones, about nine tenths being singletons. The record originates from a study of Ad26.COV2.S vaccination and SARS-CoV-2 variants. The study, taken as a whole, reports: Once vaccination had occurred, spike-specific CD8+ and CD4+ T cell responses reportedly showed substantial breadth.

Treatment described: around 19 received Ad26.COV2.S at low or high dose, single or two shots; several received placebo; per-sample allocation not given. Samples were taken on day 63 after the first vaccine or placebo injection. The TCR sequence derives from a person between 18 and 65 years old who received the Ad26.COV2.S COVID-19 vaccine or a placebo. The sample here was peripheral blood, taken in a trial of Ad26.COV2.S vaccine versus placebo. The genes are TRBV11-2 and TRBJ2-5; TRBD1 matches at 10 bases. For the CDR3, the DNA is TGTGCCAGCAGCTTAGATGTTAGGACAGGGGGGGAAGAGACCCAGTACTTC. As protein: CASSLDVRTGGEETQYF.